The 2 T cell receptor beta chains below all came from one sample that was sequenced in a study of beta chain features in type 1 diabetes. Reverse transcribing all isolated RNA meant expressed TCRB transcripts were sequenced. The method was immunoSEQ multiplex PCR; TCRdb's version includes in-frame clones alone and lacks a portion of them. Seen here are about 160,000 clones, approximately 9.9% observed once, and the top ten hold about 2.1%. Sequencing was performed on central memory CD4+ T cells from blood. These receptors all stem from a woman between 18 and 29 years old in good health.

The V call is TRBV29-1, the J call TRBJ1-2, with a tentative D call TRBD1 (5 bases). Trimming cost V 3 bases and J 1 base, with 12 bases left between them. The germline V gene has CDR1 SQVTM and CDR2 ANQGSEA. There are 14 residues in the CDR3. DNA for the CDR3: TGCAGCGTTGAGGGGACTGCGGATAACTATGGCTACACCTTC. The encoded protein is CSVEGTADNYGYTF.

The chain carries TRBV5-1 and TRBJ2-5, with TRBD2 matching 15 bases. The V gene's germline CDR1 is SGHRS and CDR2 YFSETQ. The CDR3 is 17 residues long. J gave up 1 base and V 4 bases, and 5 bases lay outside the gene matches. The CDR3 spells CASSDGTSGGSQETQYF. The CDR3 DNA sequence: TGCGCCAGCAGCGATGGGACTAGCGGGGGGTCCCAAGAGACCCAGTACTTC.